This TCR beta chain emerged from a study of blood T cell repertoires in COVID-19. Sequenced by immunoSEQ multiplex PCR; TCRdb stores in-frame clones only, minus some. This table holds around 40,000 clones, 75% to 85% found once. Germline CDR1 LNHDA, CDR2 SQIVND (reference sequence). The V gene end was trimmed by 8 bases and the J gene end by 5 bases; junction bases not matched to a gene: 9. The CDR3 is 14 residues long. The receptor's source is a human donor in a cohort sampled during active COVID-19. Sequencing used peripheral blood. The gene calls are TRBV19 and TRBJ1-2, with 9 bases lining up with TRBD1. The CDR3 here is CASGRTGVEYGYTF. DNA for the CDR3: TGTGCCAGTGGGCGGACAGGGGTGGAGTATGGCTACACCTTC.